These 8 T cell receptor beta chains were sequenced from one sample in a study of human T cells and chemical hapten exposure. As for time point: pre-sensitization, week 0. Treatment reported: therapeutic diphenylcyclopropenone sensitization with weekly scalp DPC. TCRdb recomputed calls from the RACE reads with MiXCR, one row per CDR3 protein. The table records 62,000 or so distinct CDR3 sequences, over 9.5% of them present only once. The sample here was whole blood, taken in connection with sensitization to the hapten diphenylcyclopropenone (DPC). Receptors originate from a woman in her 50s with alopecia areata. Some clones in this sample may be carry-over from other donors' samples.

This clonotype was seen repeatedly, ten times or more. Here the CDR3 DNA reads TGTGCCAGCAGTCCTGGCGGGAGGGCCTACAATGAGCAGTTCTTC. As protein: CASSPGGRAYNEQFF. The chain joins TRBV28 to TRBJ2-1, with TRBD2 matching 9 bases. V shed 5 bases and J 2 bases; nucleotides not matched to a gene: 4. This CDR3 comprises 15 residues. Looked up from germline, CDR1 is MDHEN and CDR2 is SYDVKM.

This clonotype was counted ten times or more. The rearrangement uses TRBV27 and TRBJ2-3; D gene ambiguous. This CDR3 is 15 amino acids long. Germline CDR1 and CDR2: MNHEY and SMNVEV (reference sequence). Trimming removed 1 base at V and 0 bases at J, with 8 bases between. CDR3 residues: CASSLYPVSTDTQYF. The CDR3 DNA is TGTGCCAGCAGTTTATATCCGGTGAGCACAGATACGCAGTATTTT.

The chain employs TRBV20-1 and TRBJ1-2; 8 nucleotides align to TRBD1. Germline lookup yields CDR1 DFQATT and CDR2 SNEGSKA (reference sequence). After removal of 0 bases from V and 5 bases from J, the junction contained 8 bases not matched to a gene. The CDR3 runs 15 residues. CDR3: CSARDSGGQEYGYTF. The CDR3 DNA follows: TGCAGTGCTAGAGATTCTGGGGGACAGGAGTATGGCTACACCTTC.

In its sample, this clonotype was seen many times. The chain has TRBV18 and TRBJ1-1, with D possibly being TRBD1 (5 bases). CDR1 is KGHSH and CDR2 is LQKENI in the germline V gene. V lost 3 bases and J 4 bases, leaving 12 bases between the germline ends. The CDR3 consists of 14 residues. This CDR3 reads CASSPQGPGTEAFF. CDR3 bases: TGTGCCAGCTCACCGCAGGGACCGGGCACTGAAGCTTTCTTT.

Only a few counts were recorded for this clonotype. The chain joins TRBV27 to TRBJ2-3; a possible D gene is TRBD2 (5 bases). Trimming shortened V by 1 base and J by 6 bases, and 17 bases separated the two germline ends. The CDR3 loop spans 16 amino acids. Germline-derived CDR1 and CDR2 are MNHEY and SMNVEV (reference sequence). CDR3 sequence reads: CASSLWGRASGDTQYF. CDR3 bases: TGTGCCAGCAGTTTATGGGGTCGGGCCTCGGGGGATACGCAGTATTTT.

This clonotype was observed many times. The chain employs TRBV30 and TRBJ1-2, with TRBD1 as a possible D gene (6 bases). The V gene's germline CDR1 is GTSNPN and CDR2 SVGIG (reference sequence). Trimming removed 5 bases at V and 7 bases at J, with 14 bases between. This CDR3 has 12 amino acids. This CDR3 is CAWGGRSLGYTF. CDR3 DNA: TGTGCCTGGGGGGGCAGAAGCCTTGGCTACACCTTC.

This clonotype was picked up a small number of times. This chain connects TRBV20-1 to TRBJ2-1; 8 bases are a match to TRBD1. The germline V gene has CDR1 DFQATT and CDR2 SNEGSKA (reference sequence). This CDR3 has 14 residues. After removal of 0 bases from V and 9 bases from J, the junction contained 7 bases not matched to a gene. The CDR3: CSARDRTGRGEQFF. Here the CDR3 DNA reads TGCAGTGCTAGAGATCGGACAGGGAGAGGTGAGCAGTTCTTC.

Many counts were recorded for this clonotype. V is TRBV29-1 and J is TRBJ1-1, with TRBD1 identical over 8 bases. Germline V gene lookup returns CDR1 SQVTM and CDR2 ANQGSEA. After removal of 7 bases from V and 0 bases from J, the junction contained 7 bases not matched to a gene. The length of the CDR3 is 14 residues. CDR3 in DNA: TGCAGCGGGTGGACAGGGCTAATGAACACTGAAGCTTTCTTT. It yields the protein CSGWTGLMNTEAFF. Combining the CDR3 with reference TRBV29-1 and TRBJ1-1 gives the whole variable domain SAVISQKPSRDICQRGTSLTIQCQVDSQVTMMFWYRQQPGQSLTLIATANQGSEATYESGFVIDKFPISRPNLTFSTLTVSNMSPEDSSIYLCSGWTGLMNTEAFFGQGTRLTVV.